The entry below gives a single T cell receptor beta chain sequence along with its context. The PCR made use of 60 Vbeta and 13 Jbeta primers. The repertoire was sequenced with immunoSEQ multiplex PCR; TCRdb's copy has only in-frame clones and lacks some. The sample carries hundreds of thousands of clones, approximately 79% recorded once. The data originate from a study of cytomegalovirus exposure and HLA in healthy donors. Trimming stripped 1 base from V and 8 bases from J, with 10 bases between. Per the germline V gene, CDR1 is SGHRS and CDR2 is YFSETQ. The CDR3 sequence is 13 residues long. The sequence was obtained from a girl aged 2-10 years in good health and CMV-seronegative. J is TRBJ2-1 and V is TRBV5-1; possibly TRBD1 for D (5 bases). Sequencing was performed on PBMCs. This chain's CDR3 is CASSLQGLYEQFF. As DNA, the CDR3 is TGCGCCAGCAGCTTGCAGGGTTTGTATGAGCAGTTCTTC.